This paragraph covers one T cell receptor (beta chain) sequence. What it recognizes is unknown. TCRdb keeps only in-frame clones here, not all; method: immunoSEQ multiplex PCR. The repertoire consists of around 31,000 clones, with roughly four fifths occurring once and the leading ten covering about 4.7%. Germline CDR1 and CDR2: MGHDK and SYGVNS. The CDR3 has 18 amino acids. J lost 4 bases, V lost 0 bases, and 11 bases had no gene match. The data originate from a study of early stage breast cancer tumors. The wider study: Most invasive tumors, about 80% of the 16, were ER+/PR+/HER2-. General study points: Enriched TCRB sequences shared across patients were mostly commonly generated sequences. Tumors had 2 to 3-fold higher T cell density and higher clonality than adjacent normal breast tissue.

V gene TRBV25-1 combines with J gene TRBJ2-1, with 8 bases matching TRBD1. Sequencing input: blood. This receptor was taken from a person in their 40s with breast cancer. CDR3 amino acids: CASSEYTPGQALYNEQFF. The CDR3 bases are TGTGCCAGCAGTGAATATACCCCGGGACAGGCTTTATACAATGAGCAGTTCTTC. Supplemented by reference TRBV25-1 and TRBJ2-1, the full variable domain reads EADIYQTPRYLVIGTGKKITLECSQTMGHDKMYWYQQDPGMELHLIHYSYGVNSTEKGDLSSESTVSRIRTEHFPLTLESARPSHTSQYLCASSEYTPGQALYNEQFFGPGTRLTVL.